This is a list of T cell receptor beta chains from one sample in a study of T cell responses to AZD1222 COVID-19 vaccine. Libraries were prepared by immunoSEQ multiplex PCR; TCRdb keeps only in-frame clonotypes and omits some of them. The table has about 120,000 clones, 90% seen once; the top ten hold less than 8.5%. Sequences were derived from peripheral blood, sampled on day 0 of AZD1222 vaccination. The receptors derive from an adult in good health. Both conserved end residues are part of each CDR3. D genes are given only for firm matches. A clone size is listed for some rows: how often the clone was seen (once, few, many), or a class if it is expanded.

>TRBD1|TRBV5-4|TRBJ2-5|NA
TGTGCCAGCAGCTTGGAATTCGGACAGGGAGAGACCCAGTACTTC
CASSLEFGQGETQYF
>NA|TRBV7-2|TRBJ2-5|NA
TGTGCCAGCAGCTTTTATCAAGAGACCCAGTACTTC
CASSFYQETQYF
>NA|TRBV7-6|TRBJ2-1|NA
TGTGCCAGCAGCTCCTTGACCAGTTACCCCTCCTACAATGAGCAGTTCTTC
CASSSLTSYPSYNEQFF
>NA|TRBV6-5|TRBJ2-3|NA
TGTGCCAGCAGTTACTCGCTTGGCACAGATACGCAGTATTTT
CASSYSLGTDTQYF
>TRBD1|TRBV6-5|TRBJ1-2|NA
TGTGCCAGCAGTTTGACAGGGGGCCTCTATGGCTACACCTTC
CASSLTGGLYGYTF
>NA|TRBV28|TRBJ2-5|NA
TGTGCCAGCACCTTACCGGGGGCTTGGAAGAAAGAGACCCAGTACTTC
CASTLPGAWKKETQYF
>TRBD2|TRBV6-4|TRBJ2-3|NA
TGTGCCAGCAGTGCAGCTAGCGGGGGGACAGATACGCAGTATTTT
CASSAASGGTDTQYF
>TRBD1|TRBV9|TRBJ1-3|NA
TGTGCCAGCAGCGTAGGGGACAGCTCTGGAAACACCATATATTTT
CASSVGDSSGNTIYF
>NA|TRBV10-2|TRBJ2-2|NA
TGCGCCAGTTCCTCGCCCGGGGAGCTGTTTTTT
CASSSPGELFF
>NA|TRBV20-1|TRBJ2-1|NA
TGCAGTGCTAGTTGGGGGACACCGAAATACAATGAGCAGTTCTTC
CSASWGTPKYNEQFF
>NA|TRBV7-9|TRBJ1-3|NA
TGTGCCAGCAGCCCCAGCCGGGGGTTTTCTGGAAACACCATATATTTT
CASSPSRGFSGNTIYF
>TRBD1|TRBV11-2|TRBJ1-1|NA
TGTGCCAGCAGCTCTTGGGGAGGGGGACAGGGTGACACTGAAGCTTTCTTT
CASSSWGGGQGDTEAFF
>NA|TRBV4-1|TRBJ2-7|once
TGCGCCAGCAGCCAAGAGCGTCGGCAGTACTTC
CASSQERRQYF
>NA|TRBV5-1|TRBJ2-1|NA
TGCGCCAGCAGCTACTTGGGGCTGAGTAACAATGAGCAGTTCTTC
CASSYLGLSNNEQFF
>NA|TRBV27|TRBJ2-3|NA
TGTGCCAGCAGTTCCCCCCGGGACGGCACAGATACGCAGTATTTT
CASSSPRDGTDTQYF
>TRBD2|TRBV5-4|TRBJ2-2|NA
TGTGCCAGCAGGACCGGACTAGCGGGGGGCGACACCGGGGAGCTGTTTTTT
CASRTGLAGGDTGELFF
>NA|TRBV6-1|TRBJ2-1|NA
TGTGCCAGCAGTGAATGGAGCAGCCCCTACAATGAGCAGTTCTTC
CASSEWSSPYNEQFF
>NA|TRBV6-2/TRBV6-3|TRBJ1-1|once
TGTGCCAGCAGTTATGCAGGGCAGGGTGAAGCTTTCTTT
CASSYAGQGEAFF
>TRBD1|TRBV7-9|TRBJ1-4|NA
TGTGCCAGCAGCGGCTTCGGGACAGGGACCAATGAAAAACTGTTTTTT
CASSGFGTGTNEKLFF
>NA|TRBV12-3/TRBV12-4|TRBJ1-1|NA
TGTGCCAGCACGTCGGGGTGGGCTGAAGCTTTCTTT
CASTSGWAEAFF
>NA|TRBV6-2/TRBV6-3|TRBJ1-5|NA
TGTGCCAGCAGTTACTCTGGAGGCAGGGCTTGGCCCCAGCATTTT
CASSYSGGRAWPQHF
>NA|TRBV5-1|TRBJ1-2|NA
TGCGCCAGCAGCTCCTCCTCGAGGGGCTACACCTTC
CASSSSSRGYTF
>NA|TRBV7-2|TRBJ2-3|NA
TGTGCCAGCAGCTTTTCGGGGGTTACAGATACGCAGTATTTT
CASSFSGVTDTQYF
>TRBD2|TRBV2|TRBJ2-3|NA
TGTGCCAGCAGGGAGGGACTAGCTAGCACAGATACGCAGTATTTT
CASREGLASTDTQYF
>NA|TRBV11-2|TRBJ2-5|NA
TGTGCCAGCAGCCCAGATCATAGGGCGGGGCGACCCCAAGAGACCCAGTACTTC
CASSPDHRAGRPQETQYF
>NA|TRBV28|TRBJ1-2|NA
TGTGCCAGCAGTGCCCCCTCCGCCGACTCTAACTATGGCTACACCTTC
CASSAPSADSNYGYTF
>NA|TRBV9|TRBJ2-5|few
TGTGCCAGCAGCTCCGCCAGTTCGTACCAAGAGACCCAGTACTTC
CASSSASSYQETQYF
>NA|TRBV5-4|TRBJ1-4|NA
TGTGCCAGCAGCTTGGCGGGTGACATCTTTGAAAAACTGTTTTTT
CASSLAGDIFEKLFF
>NA|TRBV9|TRBJ2-3|NA
TGTGCCAGCAGCGTAGGAAACACCTCCCCCACAGATACGCAGTATTTT
CASSVGNTSPTDTQYF
>NA|TRBV28|TRBJ1-5|NA
TGTGCCAGCAGTTTAGGCCCCCAGTATAGCAATCAGCCCCAGCATTTT
CASSLGPQYSNQPQHF
>NA|TRBV21-1|TRBJ1-5|NA
TGTGCCAGCACCCCTCCAGGGGTAGATCAGCCCCAGCATTTT
CASTPPGVDQPQHF
>NA|TRBV6-1|TRBJ1-2|NA
TGTGCCAGCAGTGAAACGGGGACACCCCCTAACTATGGCTACACCTTC
CASSETGTPPNYGYTF
>TRBD1|TRBV29-1|TRBJ2-7|NA
TGCAGCGTCGTTCTCGGGACAGGGGGAAACGAGCAGTACTTC
CSVVLGTGGNEQYF
>NA|TRBV14|TRBJ1-1|NA
TGTGCCAGCAGCCAAGATCTTCTGAGTGGCGCGTTCTCTGAAGCTTTCTTT
CASSQDLLSGAFSEAFF
>NA|TRBV11-2|TRBJ2-3|NA
TGTGCCAGCACCCCCCTCCCCGCAGGGGGCACAGATACGCAGTATTTT
CASTPLPAGGTDTQYF
>NA|TRBV19|TRBJ2-2|NA
TGTGCCAGTACCCCGGACAGTCTTGGAACCGGGGAGCTGTTTTTT
CASTPDSLGTGELFF
>NA|TRBV18|TRBJ1-2|NA
TGTGCCAGCTCACCTAATAGGGATGGCTACACCTTC
CASSPNRDGYTF
>NA|TRBV7-9|TRBJ1-4|NA
TGTGCCAGCAGCTTAGCGGGTTTTGGACAGACTAATGAAAAACTGTTTTTT
CASSLAGFGQTNEKLFF
>NA|TRBV5-1|TRBJ2-3|NA
TGCGCCAGCAGCTTGCGGGGGTTGGGTATGGATACGCAGTATTTT
CASSLRGLGMDTQYF
>NA|TRBV11-2|TRBJ2-7|NA
TGTGCCAGCAGCCTAAGCGGACGAGGCTACGAGCAGTACTTC
CASSLSGRGYEQYF
>NA|TRBV14|TRBJ1-6|NA
TGTGCCAGCAGCCAAGATGCCCTGCGTAATTCACCCCTCCACTTT
CASSQDALRNSPLHF
>NA|TRBV5-5|TRBJ1-5|NA
TGTGCCAGCAGCGTGCTTTATAGCAATCAGCCCCAGCATTTT
CASSVLYSNQPQHF
>TRBD1|TRBV5-8|TRBJ1-2|NA
TGTGCCAGCAGCACGGGACAGGGAAGGATCCCTAACTATGGCTACACCTTC
CASSTGQGRIPNYGYTF
>NA|TRBV7-7|TRBJ2-3|NA
TGTGCTAGCAGCTTAGTAAGCGGAGATACGCAGTATTTT
CASSLVSGDTQYF
>NA|TRBV3-1/TRBV3-2|TRBJ1-3|NA
TGTGCCAGCAGCCCATATTTGGAAGCCACCATATATTTT
CASSPYLEATIYF
>NA|TRBV5-4|TRBJ1-2|NA
TGTGCCAGCACCCCTGCTCCGGGGGGCTATGGCTACACCTTC
CASTPAPGGYGYTF
>NA|TRBV6-5|TRBJ1-5|once
TGTGCCAGCAGTTACCGACAGCTTGGTCAGCCCCAGCATTTT
CASSYRQLGQPQHF
>NA|TRBV10-2|TRBJ1-1|NA
TGCGCCAGCGGGAGGGGGGGCCATAACACTGAAGCTTTCTTT
CASGRGGHNTEAFF
>NA|TRBV3-1/TRBV3-2|TRBJ2-7|NA
TGTGCCAGCAGCCAAGTGTTACTTTCCGAGCAGTACTTC
CASSQVLLSEQYF
>NA|TRBV7-9|TRBJ2-3|NA
TGTGCCAGCAGTCCCGCAATGGGTACGCAGTATTTT
CASSPAMGTQYF
>NA|TRBV28|TRBJ2-1|NA
TGTGCCAGCAGTTTTTTGGCGGGGGCTTCCTACAATGAGCAGTTCTTC
CASSFLAGASYNEQFF
>NA|TRBV6-2/TRBV6-3|TRBJ1-1|NA
TGTGCCAGCAGTCCCCTCCCCTCTGGGGAAGCTTTCTTT
CASSPLPSGEAFF
>NA|TRBV7-9|TRBJ2-5|NA
TGTGCCAGCAGCTTATTGGGCGGCCGGGTGACACAAGAGACCCAGTACTTC
CASSLLGGRVTQETQYF
>TRBD1|TRBV4-1|TRBJ2-1|NA
TGCGCCAGCAGCCGTTTACAGGGGTATGAGCAGTTCTTC
CASSRLQGYEQFF
>NA|TRBV6-5|TRBJ1-2|NA
TGTGCCAGCAGTTACGGTCAGGGTCCAGATGGCTACACCTTC
CASSYGQGPDGYTF